The 30 T cell receptor beta chains given below trace back to one sample, sequenced in a study of cytomegalovirus exposure and HLA in healthy donors. The PCR employed 60 Vbeta primers together with 13 Jbeta primers. Profiling relied on immunoSEQ multiplex PCR, and the TCRdb table lists in-frame clones only, not all of them. This sample's table has roughly 77,000 clones. The sequenced sample consisted of PBMCs. The receptor set was obtained from a female donor in good health and CMV-seropositive.

The chain uses TRBV29-1 and TRBJ2-5; D unclear. In germline, CDR1 is SQVTM, CDR2 ANQGSEA. The length of the CDR3 is 12 residues. V was cut by 4 bases and J by 2 bases, with 8 bases left in between. The CDR3 reads CSVVRQQETQYF. DNA of the CDR3: TGCAGCGTTGTTCGTCAGCAAGAGACCCAGTACTTC.

The gene calls are TRBV6-1 and TRBJ1-4; TRBD1 matches 10 bases. The CDR3 totals 14 residues. V lost 4 bases, J lost 7 bases, and 3 bases stayed unmatched. The germline gives CDR1 MNHNS, CDR2 SASEGT. DNA for the CDR3: TGTGCCAGCAGTGTGACAGGGGGCATTGAAAAACTGTTTTTT. Translation gives CASSVTGGIEKLFF.

J is TRBJ1-1 and V is TRBV19; D call uncertain. This CDR3 contains 14 residues. With 4 bases removed from V and 5 bases from J, the gap between germline ends came to 14 bases. Germline CDR1 and CDR2: LNHDA and SQIVND (reference sequence). Written as DNA, the CDR3 is TGTGCCAGTAGTACTCGAGCCCGACATACTGAAGCTTTCTTT. Protein sequence: CASSTRARHTEAFF.

V gene TRBV27 combines with J gene TRBJ1-1, with 8 bases that match TRBD1. Germline V gene lookup returns CDR1 MNHEY and CDR2 SMNVEV (reference sequence). With 7 bases clipped from V and 4 bases from J, the junction kept 8 bases outside the gene matches. The CDR3 has 14 residues. The CDR3 region is CASNRQGSFTEAFF. The CDR3 bases are TGTGCCAGCAACCGACAGGGGTCGTTCACTGAAGCTTTCTTT.

V and J are TRBV28 and TRBJ2-7; 7 bases match TRBD2. V shed 0 bases and J 2 bases; nucleotides not matched to a gene: 1. CDR3 length equals 14 residues. The germline gives CDR1 MDHEN, CDR2 SYDVKM. The CDR3 is CASSLWGGAYEQYF. CDR3 nucleotides: TGTGCCAGCAGTTTATGGGGGGGGGCCTACGAGCAGTACTTC.

The V gene is TRBV7-9, the J gene TRBJ1-1; tentatively, D is TRBD1 (6 bases). CDR3 length: 15 residues. V was clipped by 1 base and J by 3 bases, with 12 bases between them. Germline CDR1 SEHNR, CDR2 FQNEAQ (reference sequence). CDR3 bases: TGTGCCAGCAGCTTAGGGGGGCCAGGGGACACTGAAGCTTTCTTT. Amino acid sequence: CASSLGGPGDTEAFF.

The chain links TRBV18 to TRBJ2-7; 10 nucleotides agree with TRBD1. CDR1 and CDR2 from the germline V gene are KGHSH and LQKENI. Unmatched junction bases numbered 6, after V lost 5 bases and J lost 5 bases. The CDR3 consists of 14 residues. The CDR3 sequence: CASSSRQGAHEQYF. CDR3 in DNA: TGTGCCAGCTCAAGTCGACAGGGGGCCCACGAGCAGTACTTC.

The chain recombines TRBV15 with TRBJ1-1, with a tentative D call TRBD1 (5 bases). CDR3 length: 16 amino acids. V was shortened by 1 base and J by 5 bases, with 17 bases between the two germline ends. Per germline, CDR1 LNHNV and CDR2 YYDKDF (reference sequence). The CDR3 region is CATSRVPGPPATEAFF. For the CDR3, the DNA is TGTGCCACCAGCAGAGTGCCAGGGCCACCGGCGACTGAAGCTTTCTTT.

The rearrangement uses TRBV19 and TRBJ2-7; tentative D call: TRBD1 (5 bases). The germline V and J ends were trimmed by 5 bases and 6 bases, with 23 bases remaining between them. Germline lookup yields CDR1 LNHDA and CDR2 SQIVND (reference sequence). The CDR3 length is 16 residues. The CDR3 spells CASSPTVTAFKVEQYF. The CDR3 coding sequence is TGTGCCAGTAGTCCTACCGTGACAGCGTTCAAGGTCGAGCAGTACTTC.

This chain uses TRBV15 with TRBJ2-2; D is perhaps TRBD1 (6 bases). The V and J ends lost 0 bases and 8 bases respectively, with 13 bases between them. The CDR3 totals 15 residues. Germline values: CDR1 LNHNV, CDR2 YYDKDF (reference sequence). This chain's CDR3 is CATSRDEQGRGELFF. For the CDR3, the DNA is TGTGCCACCAGCAGAGATGAACAGGGCCGAGGGGAGCTGTTTTTT.

V is TRBV28 and J is TRBJ2-7; 7 bases fit TRBD2. The CDR3 runs 13 residues. CDR1 and CDR2 from the germline V gene are MDHEN and SYDVKM. V dropped 6 bases and J dropped 3; count of bases not matched to a gene: 5. The CDR3 DNA is TGTGCCAGCAGCCGTAGCGGGTTCTACGAGCAGTACTTC. Its translation: CASSRSGFYEQYF.

The gene calls are TRBV4-2 and TRBJ2-6, with TRBD1 matching 7 bases. The CDR3 spans 16 residues. V shed 6 bases and J 0 bases; nucleotides not matched to a gene: 5. Germline V gives CDR1 LGHNA, CDR2 YNFKEQ. The CDR3 reads CASSIDRDSGANVLTF. DNA of the CDR3: TGTGCCAGCAGTATCGACAGGGACTCTGGGGCCAACGTCCTGACTTTC.

The V call is TRBV7-9, the J call TRBJ2-3, with TRBD2 matching over 11 bases. V shed 5 bases, J shed 2 bases, and the junction held 3 bases outside the gene matches. Looked up from germline, CDR1 is SEHNR and CDR2 is FQNEAQ (reference sequence). The CDR3 covers 15 residues. The CDR3 DNA sequence: TGTGCCAGCAGCCGTAGCGGGAGGGCCACAGATACGCAGTATTTT. Translation: CASSRSGRATDTQYF. The full variable domain, in which reference TRBV7-9 and TRBJ2-3 provide the parts outside the CDR3, is DTGVSQNPRHKITKRGQNVTFRCDPISEHNRLYWYRQTLGQGPEFLTYFQNEAQLEKSRLLSDRFSAERPKGSFSTLEIQRTEQGDSAMYLCASSRSGRATDTQYFGPGTRLTVL.

The rearrangement joins TRBV6-6 to TRBJ2-7; 8 bases line up with TRBD2. This CDR3 comprises 15 residues. J lost 0 bases, V lost 6 bases, and 7 bases had no gene match. The germline CDR1 and CDR2 sequences are MNHNY and SVGAGI (reference sequence). CDR3 amino acids: CASRGGGRSSYEQYF. The DNA of the CDR3 is TGTGCCAGCAGGGGTGGCGGGAGGAGCTCCTACGAGCAGTACTTC.

The chain couples TRBV18 to TRBJ1-3; TRBD1 matches 9 bases. With V trimmed by 6 bases and J by 5 bases, 5 bases remained unmatched. The CDR3 spans 14 residues. The germline V gene encodes CDR1 KGHSH and CDR2 LQKENI. CDR3 in amino acids: CASSPGQGRNTIYF. The DNA of the CDR3 is TGTGCCAGCTCCCCCGGACAGGGGAGAAACACCATATATTTT.

The chain is built from TRBV6-5 and TRBJ2-7; perhaps TRBD2 as D (5 bases). V was shortened by 0 bases and J by 7 bases, with 13 bases between the two germline ends. Per the germline V gene, CDR1 is MNHEY and CDR2 is SVGAGI. CDR3 length: 14 amino acids. The CDR3 DNA reads TGTGCCAGCAGTTACTCGCTCGGGGTGAGGGAGCAGTACTTC. Translation: CASSYSLGVREQYF.

The genes are TRBV5-1 and TRBJ2-2, with 10 bases matching TRBD2. Per the germline V gene, CDR1 is SGHRS and CDR2 is YFSETQ. This CDR3 comprises 14 residues. Trimming took 4 bases from V and 8 from J; bases not matched to a gene: 5. CDR3 in DNA: TGCGCCAGCAGCCTAGCGGGAGAGGCAGGGGAGCTGTTTTTT. Encoded protein: CASSLAGEAGELFF.

J is TRBJ1-2 and V is TRBV19; D gene unclear. V was trimmed by 5 bases and J by 8 bases, leaving 15 bases between them. The CDR3 totals 13 residues. Per the germline V gene, CDR1 is LNHDA and CDR2 is SQIVND (reference sequence). The DNA for the CDR3 is TGTGCCAGTAGTGTTACCATGATAGCCGGCTACACCTTC. It translates to CASSVTMIAGYTF.

The chain is built from TRBV29-1 and TRBJ2-3, with TRBD2 identical over 8 bases. This CDR3 region has 14 residues. The V and J ends lost 4 bases and 5 bases, in that order; junction bases with no gene match: 8. Germline V lookup: CDR1 SQVTM, CDR2 ANQGSEA. The CDR3 is CSVVRGAPLDTQYF. In DNA form, the CDR3 reads TGCAGCGTTGTGCGGGGGGCTCCCCTAGATACGCAGTATTTT.

In DNA form, the CDR3 reads TGTGCCAGCAGTCTTAACAGGGGGCAGGCTAATGAAAAACTGTTTTTT. Translation: CASSLNRGQANEKLFF. V is TRBV7-2 and J is TRBJ1-4; the match to TRBD1 covers 9 bases. V dropped 6 bases and J dropped 3; count of bases not matched to a gene: 8. Per the germline V gene, CDR1 is SGHTA and CDR2 is FQGNSA. The CDR3 totals 16 residues.

This chain links TRBV18 with TRBJ2-7, with 15 positions matching TRBD2. Germline values: CDR1 KGHSH, CDR2 LQKENI. The junction had 6 bases not matched to a gene; V was cut back by 3 bases and J by 0 bases. The CDR3 extends over 18 amino acids. CDR3 in DNA: TGTGCCAGCTCACCGCGGGGACTAGCGGGAGGCCTCTCCTACGAGCAGTACTTC. Its protein is CASSPRGLAGGLSYEQYF.

The chain combines TRBV18 with TRBJ1-6; 8 positions match TRBD1. The germline V gene has CDR1 KGHSH and CDR2 LQKENI. The CDR3 is made up of 16 amino acids. With V trimmed by 3 bases and J by 6 bases, 7 bases remained unmatched. CDR3 sequence (DNA): TGTGCCAGCTCACCGCGGAAACAGGGGGTTAATTCACCCCTCCACTTT. Amino acids: CASSPRKQGVNSPLHF.

The chain couples TRBV4-2 to TRBJ2-7; D perhaps matches TRBD1 (6 bases). V was clipped by 0 bases and J by 2 bases, with 14 bases between them. Per the germline V gene, CDR1 is LGHNA and CDR2 is YNFKEQ. CDR3 length: 16 residues. The CDR3, as DNA: TGTGCCAGCAGCCAAGAAACAGGGAGCGGCGCCTACGAGCAGTACTTC. Translating it yields CASSQETGSGAYEQYF.

The rearrangement links TRBV9 to TRBJ2-5; D gene uncertain. Trimming pared 2 bases from V and 5 bases from J, leaving 4 bases between. This CDR3 contains 11 residues. Germline loops: CDR1 SGDLS, CDR2 YYNGEE. CDR3: CASSVSETQYF. CDR3 nucleotide sequence: TGTGCCAGCAGCGTCTCCGAGACCCAGTACTTC.

V gene TRBV28 combines with J gene TRBJ1-2; D possibly corresponds to TRBD1 (6 bases). Deletions cut 3 bases from V and 8 bases from J, with 10 bases between. The CDR3 loop spans 12 amino acids. Germline CDR1 reads MDHEN; CDR2 reads SYDVKM. CDR3 bases: TGTGCCAGCAGTTTCCTACAGGGCGGCTACACCTTC. This encodes CASSFLQGGYTF.

The chain carries TRBV19 and TRBJ1-2; 8 bases agree with TRBD1. J lost 6 bases, V lost 6 bases, and 3 bases had no gene match. This CDR3 has 12 amino acids. The V gene's germline CDR1 is LNHDA and CDR2 SQIVND (reference sequence). CDR3 sequence reads: CASRDREDGYTF. CDR3 nucleotides: TGTGCCAGTAGGGACAGGGAGGATGGCTACACCTTC.

The chain links TRBV28 to TRBJ2-7, with 9 bases identical to TRBD2. Trimming cost V 3 bases and J 0 bases; bases outside gene matches: 3. Germline V gene data show CDR1 as MDHEN and CDR2 as SYDVKM. CDR3 length: 15 residues. This chain's CDR3 is CASSFSGGRSYEQYF. The CDR3 coding sequence is TGTGCCAGCAGTTTTAGCGGGGGACGCTCCTACGAGCAGTACTTC.

The CDR3 here is CSVEYVNTEAFF. The CDR3 DNA reads as TGCAGCGTTGAATATGTGAACACTGAAGCTTTCTTT. V is TRBV29-1 and J is TRBJ1-1; D call uncertain. Trimming removed 2 bases at V and 0 bases at J, with 4 bases between. CDR1 is SQVTM, CDR2 ANQGSEA, per germline. The CDR3 contains 12 residues.

The chain couples TRBV5-1 to TRBJ1-3, with D possibly being TRBD1 (6 bases). V lost 4 bases, J lost 1 base, and 15 bases lay in between. This CDR3 is 16 amino acids long. Germline-derived CDR1 and CDR2 are SGHRS and YFSETQ. The CDR3 DNA is TGCGCCAGCAGCGTTCAATCCAGGGGATCTGGAAACACCATATATTTT. Its translation: CASSVQSRGSGNTIYF.

The CDR3 region is CASSEDRWETQYF. The CDR3 DNA is TGCGCCAGCAGTGAGGACAGGTGGGAGACCCAGTACTTC. The rearrangement links TRBV10-1 to TRBJ2-5; perhaps TRBD1 as D (6 bases). This CDR3 contains 13 residues. Germline loops: CDR1 WNHNN, CDR2 SYGVQD (reference sequence). The ends were cut back, 2 bases at V and 5 bases at J, with 9 bases in the middle.